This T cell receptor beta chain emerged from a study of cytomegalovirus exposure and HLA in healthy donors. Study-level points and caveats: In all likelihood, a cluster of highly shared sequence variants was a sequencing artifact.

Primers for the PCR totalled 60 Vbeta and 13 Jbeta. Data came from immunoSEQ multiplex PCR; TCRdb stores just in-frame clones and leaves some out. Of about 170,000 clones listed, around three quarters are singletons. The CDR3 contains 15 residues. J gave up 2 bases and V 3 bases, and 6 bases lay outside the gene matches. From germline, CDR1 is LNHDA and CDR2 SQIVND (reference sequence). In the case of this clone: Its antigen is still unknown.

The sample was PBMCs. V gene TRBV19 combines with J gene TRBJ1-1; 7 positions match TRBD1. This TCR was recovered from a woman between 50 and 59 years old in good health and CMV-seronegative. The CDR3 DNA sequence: TGTGCCAGTAGTATCGGGACAGCCAAAAACACTGAAGCTTTCTTT. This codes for CASSIGTAKNTEAFF.